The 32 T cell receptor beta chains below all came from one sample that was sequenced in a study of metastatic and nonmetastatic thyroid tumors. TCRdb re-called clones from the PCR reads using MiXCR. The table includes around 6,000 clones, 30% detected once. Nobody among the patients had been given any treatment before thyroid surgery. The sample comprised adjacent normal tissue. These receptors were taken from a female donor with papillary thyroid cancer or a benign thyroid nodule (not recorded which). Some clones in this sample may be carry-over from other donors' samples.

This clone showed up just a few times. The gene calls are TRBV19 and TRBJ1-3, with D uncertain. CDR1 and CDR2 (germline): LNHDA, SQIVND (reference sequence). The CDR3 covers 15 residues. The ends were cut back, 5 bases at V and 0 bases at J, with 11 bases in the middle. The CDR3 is CASSVTASSGNTIYF. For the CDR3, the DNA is TGTGCCAGTAGTGTAACAGCGAGCTCTGGAAACACCATATATTTT.

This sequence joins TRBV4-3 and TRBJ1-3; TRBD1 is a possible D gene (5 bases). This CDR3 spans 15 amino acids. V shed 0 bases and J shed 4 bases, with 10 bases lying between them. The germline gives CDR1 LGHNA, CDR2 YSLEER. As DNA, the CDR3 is TGCGCCAGCAGCCAAGATAAGGGGACCGGAAACACCATATATTTT. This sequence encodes CASSQDKGTGNTIYF.

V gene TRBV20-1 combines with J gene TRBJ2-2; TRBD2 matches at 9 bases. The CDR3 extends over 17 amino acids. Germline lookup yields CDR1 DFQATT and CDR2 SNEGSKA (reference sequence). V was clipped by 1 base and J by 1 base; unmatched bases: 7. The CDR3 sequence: CSARGAGLAGNTGELFF. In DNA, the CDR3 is TGCAGTGCTAGAGGGGCGGGACTAGCAGGGAACACCGGGGAGCTGTTTTTT.

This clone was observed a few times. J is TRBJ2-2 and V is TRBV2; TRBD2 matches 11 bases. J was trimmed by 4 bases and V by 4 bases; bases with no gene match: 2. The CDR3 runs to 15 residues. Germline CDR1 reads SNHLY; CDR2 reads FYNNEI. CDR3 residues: CASSGLAGTTGELFF. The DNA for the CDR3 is TGTGCCAGCAGTGGACTAGCGGGAACCACCGGGGAGCTGTTTTTT. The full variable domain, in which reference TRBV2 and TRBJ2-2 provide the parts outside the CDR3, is EPEVTQTPSHQVTQMGQEVILRCVPISNHLYFYWYRQILGQKVEFLVSFYNNEISEKSEIFDDQFSVERPDGSNFTLKIRSTKLEDSAMYFCASSGLAGTTGELFFGEGSRLTVL.

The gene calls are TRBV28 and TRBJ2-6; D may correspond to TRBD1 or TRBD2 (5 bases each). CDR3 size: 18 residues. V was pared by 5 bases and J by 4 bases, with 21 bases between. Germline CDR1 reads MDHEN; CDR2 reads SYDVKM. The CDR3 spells CASSKAPLRDGGANVLTF. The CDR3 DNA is TGTGCCAGCAGTAAGGCACCCTTAAGGGACGGCGGGGCCAACGTCCTGACTTTC.

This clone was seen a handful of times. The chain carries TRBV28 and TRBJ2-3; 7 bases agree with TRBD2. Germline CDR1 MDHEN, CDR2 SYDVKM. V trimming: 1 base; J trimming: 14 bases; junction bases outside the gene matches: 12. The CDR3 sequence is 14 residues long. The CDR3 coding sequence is TGTGCCAGCAGTTTATCGGCTAGCGGTCCACGCCCGTATTTT. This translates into CASSLSASGPRPYF.

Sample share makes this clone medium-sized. CDR3 bases: TGTGCCAGCAGCGTAGACCGGGGATACGAGCAGTACTTC. This translates into CASSVDRGYEQYF. The chain carries TRBV9 and TRBJ2-7, with D perhaps matching TRBD2 (5 bases). The length of the CDR3 is 13 residues. Germline values: CDR1 SGDLS, CDR2 YYNGEE. Trimming removed 0 bases at V and 4 bases at J, with 8 bases between.

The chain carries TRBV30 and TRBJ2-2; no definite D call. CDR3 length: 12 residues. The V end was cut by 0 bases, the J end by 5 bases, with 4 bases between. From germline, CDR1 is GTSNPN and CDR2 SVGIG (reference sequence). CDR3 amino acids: CAWSVRTGELFF. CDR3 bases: TGTGCCTGGAGTGTACGGACCGGGGAGCTGTTTTTT.

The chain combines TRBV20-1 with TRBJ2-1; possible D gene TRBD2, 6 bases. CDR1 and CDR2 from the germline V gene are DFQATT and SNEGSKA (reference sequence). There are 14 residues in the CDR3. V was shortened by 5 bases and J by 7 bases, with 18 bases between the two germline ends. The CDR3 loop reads CSALSTSHLNEQFF. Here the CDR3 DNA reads TGCAGTGCTCTTTCGACTAGTCACCTAAATGAGCAGTTCTTC.

The CDR3 DNA reads TGTGCCAGCTCACCCTCTCCAGTGGACGACACTGAAGCTTTCTTT. Encoded protein: CASSPSPVDDTEAFF. The V call is TRBV18, the J call TRBJ1-1; D uncertain. From germline, CDR1 is KGHSH and CDR2 LQKENI. The CDR3 length is 15 residues. Trimming pared 3 bases from V and 3 bases from J, leaving 14 bases between.

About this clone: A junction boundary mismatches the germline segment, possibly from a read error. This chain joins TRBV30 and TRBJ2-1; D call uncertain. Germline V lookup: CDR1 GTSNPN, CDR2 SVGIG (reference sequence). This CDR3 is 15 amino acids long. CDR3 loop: CAWSEPALWSNEQLF. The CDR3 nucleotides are TGTGCCTGGAGTGAGCCCGCGCTTTGGAGCAATGAGCAGTTGTTC.

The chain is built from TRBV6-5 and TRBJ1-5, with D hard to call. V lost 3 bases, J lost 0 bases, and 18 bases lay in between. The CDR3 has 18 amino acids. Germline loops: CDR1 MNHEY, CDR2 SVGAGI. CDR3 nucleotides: TGTGCCAGCAGTTATAGCCAACTAGGATTTTATAGCAATCAGCCCCAGCATTTT. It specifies CASSYSQLGFYSNQPQHF.

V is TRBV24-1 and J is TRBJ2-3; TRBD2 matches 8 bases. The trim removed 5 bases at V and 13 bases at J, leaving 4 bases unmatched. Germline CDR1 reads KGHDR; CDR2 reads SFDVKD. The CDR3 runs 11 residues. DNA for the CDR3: TGTGCCACCAGTGGGAGCGGGAGCGAGTATTTT. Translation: CATSGSGSEYF.

In DNA form, the CDR3 reads TGTGCCAGCAGCTTAGAAGGGAACACCGGGGAGCTGTTTTTT. Residues: CASSLEGNTGELFF. The V and J genes are TRBV11-2 and TRBJ2-2; the D is unclear. Germline V lookup: CDR1 SGHAT, CDR2 FQNNGV. The CDR3 contains 14 residues. V gave up 0 bases and J gave up 1 base, with 3 bases separating them. Variable domain in full (rest from reference TRBV11-2 and TRBJ2-2): EAGVAQSPRYKIIEKRQSVAFWCNPISGHATLYWYQQILGQGPKLLIQFQNNGVVDDSQLPKDRFSAERLKGVDSTLKIQPAKLEDSAVYLCASSLEGNTGELFFGEGSRLTVL.

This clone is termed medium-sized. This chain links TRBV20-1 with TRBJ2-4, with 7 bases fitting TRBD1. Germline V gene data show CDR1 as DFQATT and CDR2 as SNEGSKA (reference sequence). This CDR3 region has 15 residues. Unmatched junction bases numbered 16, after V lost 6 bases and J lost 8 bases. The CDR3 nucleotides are TGCAGTGCCTCGGTTAGTAGCCGGCAGGGGGACATTCAGTACTTC. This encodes CSASVSSRQGDIQYF.

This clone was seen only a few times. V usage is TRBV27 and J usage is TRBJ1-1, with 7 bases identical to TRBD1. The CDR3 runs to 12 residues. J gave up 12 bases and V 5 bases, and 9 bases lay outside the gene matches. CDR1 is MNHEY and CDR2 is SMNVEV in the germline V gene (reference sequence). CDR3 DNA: TGTGCCAGCAGTACCCAAACAGGGGCGCCTTTCTTT. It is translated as CASSTQTGAPFF.

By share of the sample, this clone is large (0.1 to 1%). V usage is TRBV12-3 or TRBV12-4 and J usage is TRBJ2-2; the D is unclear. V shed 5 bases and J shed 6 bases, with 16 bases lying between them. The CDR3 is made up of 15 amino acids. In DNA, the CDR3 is TGTGCCAGCAGTCCGTACTACCCAACCTCCGGGGAGCTGTTTTTT. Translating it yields CASSPYYPTSGELFF.

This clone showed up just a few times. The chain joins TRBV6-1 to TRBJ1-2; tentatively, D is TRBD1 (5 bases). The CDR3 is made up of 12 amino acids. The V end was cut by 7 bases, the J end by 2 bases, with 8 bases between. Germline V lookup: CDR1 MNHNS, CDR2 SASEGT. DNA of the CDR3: TGTGCCAGCAAAGGGGAAAACTATGGCTACACCTTC. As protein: CASKGENYGYTF.

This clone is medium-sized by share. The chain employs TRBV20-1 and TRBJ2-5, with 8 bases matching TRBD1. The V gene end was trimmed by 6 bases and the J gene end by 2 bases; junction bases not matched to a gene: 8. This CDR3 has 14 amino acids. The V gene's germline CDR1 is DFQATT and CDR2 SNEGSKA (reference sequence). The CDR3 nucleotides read TGCAGTGCCGACACAGGGGGTCATCAAGAGACCCAGTACTTC. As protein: CSADTGGHQETQYF.

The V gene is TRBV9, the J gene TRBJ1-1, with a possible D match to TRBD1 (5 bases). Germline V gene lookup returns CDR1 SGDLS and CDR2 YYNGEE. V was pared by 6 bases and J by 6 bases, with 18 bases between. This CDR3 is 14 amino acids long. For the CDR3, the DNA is TGTGCCAGCACCTCCACTCAGGGTCTCGCTGAAGCTTTCTTT. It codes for CASTSTQGLAEAFF.

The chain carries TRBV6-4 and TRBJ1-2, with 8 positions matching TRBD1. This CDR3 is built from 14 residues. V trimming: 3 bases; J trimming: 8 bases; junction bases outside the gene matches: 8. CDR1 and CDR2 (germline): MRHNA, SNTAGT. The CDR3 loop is CASSDPGQGRGYTF. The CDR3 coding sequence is TGTGCCAGCAGTGATCCCGGACAGGGTAGAGGCTACACCTTC.

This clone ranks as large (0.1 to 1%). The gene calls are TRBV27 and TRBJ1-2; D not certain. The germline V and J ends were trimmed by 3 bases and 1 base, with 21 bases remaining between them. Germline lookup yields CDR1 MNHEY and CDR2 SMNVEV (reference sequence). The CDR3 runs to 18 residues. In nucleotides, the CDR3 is TGTGCCAGCAGTTTCTATCTACGGAGGGCAGACGTTAACTATGGCTACACCTTC. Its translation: CASSFYLRRADVNYGYTF.

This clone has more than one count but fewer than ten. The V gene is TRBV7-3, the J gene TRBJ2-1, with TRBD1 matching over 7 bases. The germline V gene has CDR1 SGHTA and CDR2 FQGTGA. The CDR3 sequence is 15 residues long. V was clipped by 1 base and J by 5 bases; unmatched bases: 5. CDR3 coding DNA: TGTGCCAGCAGCTTAAGACAGGGAACCCACAATGAGCAGTTCTTC. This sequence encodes CASSLRQGTHNEQFF.

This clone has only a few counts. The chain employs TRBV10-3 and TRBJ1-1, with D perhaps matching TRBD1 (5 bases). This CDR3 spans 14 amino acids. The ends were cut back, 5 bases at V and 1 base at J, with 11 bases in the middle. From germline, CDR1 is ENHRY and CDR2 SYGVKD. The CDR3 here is CAISPTTENTEAFF. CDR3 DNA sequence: TGTGCCATCAGTCCAACGACAGAGAACACTGAAGCTTTCTTT.

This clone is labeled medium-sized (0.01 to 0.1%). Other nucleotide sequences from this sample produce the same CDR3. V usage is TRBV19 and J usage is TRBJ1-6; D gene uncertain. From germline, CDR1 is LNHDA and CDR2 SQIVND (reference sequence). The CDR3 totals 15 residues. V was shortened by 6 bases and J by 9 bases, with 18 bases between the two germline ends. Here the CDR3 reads CASRPPGAPSSPLHF. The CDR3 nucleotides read TGTGCCAGTAGACCTCCAGGCGCGCCAAGTTCACCCCTCCACTTT.

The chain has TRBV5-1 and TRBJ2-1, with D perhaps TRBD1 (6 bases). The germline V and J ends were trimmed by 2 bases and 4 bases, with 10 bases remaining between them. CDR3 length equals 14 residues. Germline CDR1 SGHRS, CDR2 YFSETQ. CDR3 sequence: CASSFRDNYNEQFF. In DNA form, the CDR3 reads TGCGCCAGCAGCTTCCGGGACAATTACAATGAGCAGTTCTTC.

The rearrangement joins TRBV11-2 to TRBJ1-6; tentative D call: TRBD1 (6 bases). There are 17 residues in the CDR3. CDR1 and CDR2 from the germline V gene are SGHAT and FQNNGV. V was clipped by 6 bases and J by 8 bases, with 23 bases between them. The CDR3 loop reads CASSFPPAGGGYSPLHF. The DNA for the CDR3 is TGTGCCAGCAGTTTCCCGCCAGCCGGAGGGGGGTATTCACCCCTCCACTTT.

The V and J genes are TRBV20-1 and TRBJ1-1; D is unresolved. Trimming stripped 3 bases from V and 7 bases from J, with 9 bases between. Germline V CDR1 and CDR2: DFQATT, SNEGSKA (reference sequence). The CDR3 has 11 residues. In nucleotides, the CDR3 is TGCAGTGCTAGTTCGAGTTTTGAAGCTTTCTTT. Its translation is CSASSSFEAFF.

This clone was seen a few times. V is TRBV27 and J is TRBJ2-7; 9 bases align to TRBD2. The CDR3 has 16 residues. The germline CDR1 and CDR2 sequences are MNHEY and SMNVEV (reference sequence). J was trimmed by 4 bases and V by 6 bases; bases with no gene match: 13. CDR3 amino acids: CASSYSGSHSGYEQYF. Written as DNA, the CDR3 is TGTGCCAGCAGCTATAGCGGGAGCCACTCTGGATACGAGCAGTACTTC.

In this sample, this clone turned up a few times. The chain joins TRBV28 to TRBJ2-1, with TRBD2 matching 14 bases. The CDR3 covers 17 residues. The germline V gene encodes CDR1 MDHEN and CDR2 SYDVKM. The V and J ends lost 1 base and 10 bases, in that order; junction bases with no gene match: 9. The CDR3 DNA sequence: TGTGCCAGCAGTTTATACTCGACTAGCGGGAGGGCACGGGAGCAGTTCTTC. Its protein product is CASSLYSTSGRAREQFF.

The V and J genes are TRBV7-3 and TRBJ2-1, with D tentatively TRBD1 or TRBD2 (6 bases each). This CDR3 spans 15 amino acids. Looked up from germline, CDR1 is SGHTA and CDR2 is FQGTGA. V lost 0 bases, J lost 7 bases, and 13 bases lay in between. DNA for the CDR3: TGTGCCAGCAGCTTAACGGGGGGCCCCGAAAATGAGCAGTTCTTC. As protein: CASSLTGGPENEQFF.

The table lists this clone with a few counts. The CDR3 sequence is CAASVQYF. Here the CDR3 DNA reads TGTGCCGCTAGCGTGCAGTACTTC. The V and J genes are TRBV6-1 and TRBJ2-7; D is perhaps TRBD2 (6 bases). Germline V lookup: CDR1 MNHNS, CDR2 SASEGT. The CDR3 extends over 8 amino acids. Trimming stripped 11 bases from V and 9 bases from J, with 8 bases between.